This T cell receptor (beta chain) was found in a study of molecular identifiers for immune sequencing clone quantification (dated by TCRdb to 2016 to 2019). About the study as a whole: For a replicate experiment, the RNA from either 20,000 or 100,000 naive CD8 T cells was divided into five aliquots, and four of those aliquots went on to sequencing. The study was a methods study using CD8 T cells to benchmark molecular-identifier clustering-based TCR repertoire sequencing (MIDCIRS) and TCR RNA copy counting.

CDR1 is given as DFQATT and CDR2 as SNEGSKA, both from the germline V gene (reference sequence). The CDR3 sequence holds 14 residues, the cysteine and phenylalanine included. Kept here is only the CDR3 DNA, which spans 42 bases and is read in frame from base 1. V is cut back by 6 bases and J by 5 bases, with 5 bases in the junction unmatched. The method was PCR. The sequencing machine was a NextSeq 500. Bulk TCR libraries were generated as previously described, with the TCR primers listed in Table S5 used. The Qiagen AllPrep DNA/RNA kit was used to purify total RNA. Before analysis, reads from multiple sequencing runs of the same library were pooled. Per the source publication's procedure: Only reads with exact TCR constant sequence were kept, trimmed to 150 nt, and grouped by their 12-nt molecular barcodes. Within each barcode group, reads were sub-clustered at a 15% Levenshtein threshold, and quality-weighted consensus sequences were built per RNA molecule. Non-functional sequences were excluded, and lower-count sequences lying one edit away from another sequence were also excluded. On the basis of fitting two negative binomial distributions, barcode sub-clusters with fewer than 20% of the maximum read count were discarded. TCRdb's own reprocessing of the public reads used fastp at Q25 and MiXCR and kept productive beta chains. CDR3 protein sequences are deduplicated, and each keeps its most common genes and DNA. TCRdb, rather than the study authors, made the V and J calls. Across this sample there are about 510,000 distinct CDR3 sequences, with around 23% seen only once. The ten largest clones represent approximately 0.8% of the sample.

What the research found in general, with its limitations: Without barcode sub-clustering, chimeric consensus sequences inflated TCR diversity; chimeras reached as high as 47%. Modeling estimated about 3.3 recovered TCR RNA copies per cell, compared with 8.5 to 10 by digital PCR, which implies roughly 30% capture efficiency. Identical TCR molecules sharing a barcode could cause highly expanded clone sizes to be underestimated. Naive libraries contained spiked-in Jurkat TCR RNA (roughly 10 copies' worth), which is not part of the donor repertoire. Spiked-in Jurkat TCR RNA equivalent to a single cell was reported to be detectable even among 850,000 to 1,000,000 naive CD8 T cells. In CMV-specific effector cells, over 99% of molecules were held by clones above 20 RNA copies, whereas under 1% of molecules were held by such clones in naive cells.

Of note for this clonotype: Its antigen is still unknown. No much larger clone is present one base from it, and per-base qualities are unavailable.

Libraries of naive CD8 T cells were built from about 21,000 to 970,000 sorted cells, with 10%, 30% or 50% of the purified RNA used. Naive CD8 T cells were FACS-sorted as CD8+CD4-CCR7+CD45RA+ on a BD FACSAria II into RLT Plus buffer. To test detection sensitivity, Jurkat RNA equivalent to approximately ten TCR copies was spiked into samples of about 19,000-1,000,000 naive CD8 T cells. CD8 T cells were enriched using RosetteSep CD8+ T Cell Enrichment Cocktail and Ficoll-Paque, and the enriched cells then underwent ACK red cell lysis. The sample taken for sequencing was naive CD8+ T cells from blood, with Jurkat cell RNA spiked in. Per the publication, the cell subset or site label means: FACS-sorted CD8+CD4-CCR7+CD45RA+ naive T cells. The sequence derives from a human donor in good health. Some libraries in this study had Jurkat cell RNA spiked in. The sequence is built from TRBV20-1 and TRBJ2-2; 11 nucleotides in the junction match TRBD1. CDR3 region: CSASGTGGTGELFF. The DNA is TGCAGTGCATCCGGGACAGGGGGAACCGGGGAGCTGTTTTTT.